One and the same sample provided the 21 T cell receptor beta chains below, sequenced in a study of graft-versus-host responses after intestinal transplantation. Their antigens remain unidentified. TCRdb's table, derived via immunoSEQ multiplex PCR, lists solely in-frame clones and lacks some. The profile shows some 62,000 clones, 85% to 95% of them singletons. The input for sequencing was unstimulated CD8+ T cells sorted from spleen or lymph node cells, taken before transplant. The receptors originated from a human donor who was the organ donor for an intestinal transplant.

This chain uses TRBV6-1 with TRBJ2-5; 10 nucleotides line up with TRBD1. The J call may not be correct, given that the DNA end is closer to TRBJ2-7. CDR1 is MNHNS and CDR2 is SASEGT in the germline V gene. The CDR3 sequence is 15 residues long. For the CDR3, the DNA is TGTGCCAGCAGTGACTCGGGACAGGGGTTCTACGAGCAGTACTTC. This gives the protein CASSDSGQGFYEQYF.

This chain connects TRBV28 to TRBJ2-5; the match to TRBD1 covers 8 bases. V shed 2 bases, J shed 5 bases, and the junction held 4 bases outside the gene matches. The germline V gene has CDR1 MDHEN and CDR2 SYDVKM. The CDR3 is made up of 14 amino acids. The CDR3 nucleotides read TGTGCCAGCAGTTTACGGGCAGGGGGCGAGACCCAGTACTTC. Protein: CASSLRAGGETQYF.

The chain couples TRBV13 to TRBJ2-7; 11 bases line up with TRBD1. The germline CDR1 and CDR2 sequences are PRHDT and FYEKMQ (reference sequence). J gave up 2 bases and V 4 bases, and 4 bases lay outside the gene matches. The CDR3 length is 15 residues. The CDR3 here is CASSSRDRGTYEQYF. The CDR3 DNA reads as TGTGCCAGCAGCTCCCGGGACAGGGGGACCTACGAGCAGTACTTC.

The V gene is TRBV12-2, the J gene TRBJ2-7; the table calls TRBD2, which could not be checked here. TRBV12-2 is a documented pseudogene. The CDR3 consists of 16 residues. The CDR3 DNA follows: TGTGCAAGTCGCTGGACGGGTCTAGCGGGTAGCTACGAGCAGTACTTC. Encoded protein: CASRWTGLAGSYEQYF.

The chain combines TRBV9 with TRBJ1-2, with unresolved D. Germline CDR1 SGDLS, CDR2 YYNGEE. The length of the CDR3 is 18 residues. V lost 1 base and J 2 bases, leaving 21 bases between the germline ends. This CDR3 is CASSVRPTLGDTNYGYTF. Written as DNA, the CDR3 is TGTGCCAGCAGCGTACGACCCACCCTGGGAGATACAAACTATGGCTACACCTTC.

Here the CDR3 DNA reads TGTGCTCTCTCCGAGGAACATTCTGTCGCAGCTTTCTTT. It translates to CALSEEHSVAAFF. The chain couples TRBV30 to TRBJ1-1; D remains unclear. CDR1 is GTSNPN, CDR2 SVGIG, per germline (reference sequence). CDR3 length: 13 residues.

The CDR3 DNA is TGTGCCAGCAGCTTACCCTATTCCCTATTCGAGCAGTACTTC. This translates into CASSLPYSLFEQYF. The rearrangement links TRBV7-2 to TRBJ2-7; D not resolved. This CDR3 comprises 14 residues. V lost 2 bases and J 6 bases, leaving 14 bases between the germline ends. Germline V gives CDR1 SGHTA, CDR2 FQGNSA.

The chain has TRBV9 and TRBJ2-2; D remains unclear. The germline CDR1 and CDR2 sequences are SGDLS and YYNGEE. CDR3 size: 12 residues. The germline V and J ends were trimmed by 6 bases and 1 base, with 4 bases remaining between them. CDR3 nucleotide sequence: TGTGCCAGCACAGAGAACACCGGGGAGCTGTTTTTT. Its protein product is CASTENTGELFF.

This chain links TRBV7-2 with TRBJ2-7; 7 nucleotides line up with TRBD2. Germline-derived CDR1 and CDR2 are SGHTA and FQGNSA. CDR3 length: 14 amino acids. V shed 5 bases and J 3 bases; nucleotides not matched to a gene: 7. Here the CDR3 DNA reads TGTGCCAGCAGCACTACTAGCGTTAGCTACGAGCAGTACTTC. Protein: CASSTTSVSYEQYF.

The chain couples TRBV10-1 to TRBJ2-5; D might be TRBD1 (6 bases). The tail of the sequence fits TRBJ2-7 better, so the J call may be wrong. Germline values: CDR1 WNHNN, CDR2 SYGVQD (reference sequence). CDR3 length: 14 amino acids. This CDR3 reads CASSGGQTPYEQYF. The CDR3 DNA reads as TGCGCCAGCAGTGGCGGACAGACACCCTACGAGCAGTACTTC.

V gene TRBV7-6 combines with J gene TRBJ2-2, with 7 bases lining up with TRBD2. After removal of 1 base from V and 10 bases from J, the junction contained 6 bases not matched to a gene. This CDR3 is built from 14 residues. Per germline, CDR1 SGHVS and CDR2 FNYEAQ. CDR3 amino acids: CASSLGRGYLELFF. CDR3 nucleotides: TGTGCCAGCAGCTTAGGGCGGGGGTACCTGGAGCTGTTTTTT.

The V gene is TRBV25-1, the J gene TRBJ2-7, with 7 bases lining up with TRBD1. From germline, CDR1 is MGHDK and CDR2 SYGVNS. The V segment lost 3 bases and the J segment 5 bases; nucleotides outside the gene matches: 10. This CDR3 region has 15 residues. The CDR3 coding sequence is TGTGCCAGCAGTGACCCCGCACAGGGGTCCCACGAGCAGTACTTC. Translating gives CASSDPAQGSHEQYF.

The chain couples TRBV7-2 to TRBJ2-1; tentatively, D is TRBD2 (5 bases). Trimming removed 3 bases from V and 4 bases from J, with 13 bases in between. Germline lookup yields CDR1 SGHTA and CDR2 FQGNSA. The CDR3 covers 15 residues. Here the CDR3 DNA reads TGTGCCAGCAGCTTTACTAGAGGGTTTTACAATGAGCAGTTCTTC. It is translated as CASSFTRGFYNEQFF.

This clone was seen once. The V gene is TRBV7-2, the J gene TRBJ2-5, with D maybe TRBD1 (6 bases). Germline loops: CDR1 SGHTA, CDR2 FQGNSA. Trimming took 5 bases from V and 2 from J, leaving 15 bases between them. The CDR3 spans 15 residues. CDR3 residues: CASSNQPGHQETQYF. The DNA for the CDR3 is TGTGCCAGCAGCAACCAACCGGGACATCAAGAGACCCAGTACTTC.

The chain links TRBV2 to TRBJ2-7, with TRBD2 as a possible D gene (6 bases). V lost 11 bases and J lost 0, with 14 bases in between. Germline assignment: CDR1 SNHLY and CDR2 FYNNEI. The CDR3 consists of 13 residues. CDR3 nucleotide sequence: TGTGCCCGGAGGGACGACAGCTCCTACGAGCAGTACTTC. As protein: CARRDDSSYEQYF.

This chain joins TRBV28 and TRBJ2-7; 9 bases are a match to TRBD2. CDR1 is MDHEN, CDR2 SYDVKM, per germline. Trimming at V came to 5 bases and at J to 2 bases, leaving 10 bases not matched to a gene. The CDR3 extends over 16 amino acids. CDR3 sequence (DNA): TGTGCCAGCAGTACCTACCTAGCGGGGACGACCTACGAGCAGTACTTC. Translated: CASSTYLAGTTYEQYF.

This chain uses TRBV19 with TRBJ1-2; D not certain. The CDR3 loop spans 15 amino acids. Germline CDR1 is LNHDA and CDR2 is SQIVND (reference sequence). Deletions cut 2 bases from V and 1 base from J, with 11 bases between. CDR3 sequence reads: CASSIWAVLNYGYTF. The CDR3 bases are TGTGCCAGTAGTATATGGGCAGTTCTTAACTATGGCTACACCTTC.

The chain combines TRBV28 with TRBJ2-1; 11 bases fit TRBD2. Unmatched junction bases numbered 7, after V lost 5 bases and J lost 1 base. Per germline, CDR1 MDHEN and CDR2 SYDVKM. CDR3 length: 17 amino acids. DNA for the CDR3: TGTGCCAGCAGTCTGGGACTAGCGGTATATTCCTACAATGAGCAGTTCTTC. It specifies CASSLGLAVYSYNEQFF.

The chain employs TRBV6-1 and TRBJ2-1, with a tentative D call TRBD2 (5 bases). Deletions cut 7 bases from V and 4 bases from J, with 17 bases between. The CDR3 is 15 amino acids. The germline V gene has CDR1 MNHNS and CDR2 SASEGT. CDR3 sequence (DNA): TGTGCCAGCATCCCATGGAGCGGATTTTACAATGAGCAGTTCTTC. Translation gives CASIPWSGFYNEQFF.

This sequence joins TRBV7-9 and TRBJ2-3; 9 positions agree with TRBD2. J lost 5 bases, V lost 5 bases, and 20 bases had no gene match. Germline CDR1 SEHNR, CDR2 FQNEAQ (reference sequence). This CDR3 spans 19 amino acids. The CDR3 DNA sequence: TGTGCCAGCAGCACCTTGGCGGTTTTAGCGGGAGAGTCAGGAGATACGCAGTATTTT. This translates into CASSTLAVLAGESGDTQYF.

This clone showed up just once. The rearrangement joins TRBV28 to TRBJ2-7; 9 positions match TRBD2. This CDR3 is built from 16 residues. With V trimmed by 3 bases and J by 3 bases, 9 bases remained unmatched. Germline V gene sequence: CDR1 MDHEN, CDR2 SYDVKM. The CDR3 DNA follows: TGTGCCAGCAGTTTTGTTAGGGGACTAGCTGACTACGAGCAGTACTTC. Amino acids: CASSFVRGLADYEQYF.